These T cell receptor beta chains were read from a single sample in a study of response to subunit inactivated influenza vaccine. TCRdb processed the RT-PCR reads anew with MiXCR; each CDR3 protein has one entry. The table lists around 520,000 distinct CDR3 sequences, about 25% of them singletons. The sequences come from CD4+ T cells sorted from PBMCs, collected 4 to 6 days after vaccination. The receptors shown here come from a man in his fifties or sixties who received an inactivated influenza vaccine. CDR3s include the opening cysteine and the closing phenylalanine or tryptophan. A D gene is named only where the DNA matches it firmly. Part of the rows lack a size; the others show once, few, many or a class for expanded clones.

J gene: TRBJ1-6; V gene: TRBV14; D gene: TRBD1; clone size: .; CDR3 protein: CASSQRQGPFSPLHF; CDR3 DNA: TGTGCCAGCAGCCAAAGACAGGGGCCCTTCTCACCCCTCCACTTT
J gene: TRBJ1-6; V gene: TRBV6-1; D gene: .; clone size: few; CDR3 protein: CASMNSNSYNSPLHF; CDR3 DNA: TGTGCCAGCATGAACAGCAACTCCTATAATTCACCCCTCCACTTT
J gene: TRBJ2-7; V gene: TRBV4-3; D gene: .; clone size: few; CDR3 protein: CASSQIRGIRDEQYF; CDR3 DNA: TGCGCCAGCAGCCAGATCAGGGGAATTCGAGACGAGCAGTACTTC
J gene: TRBJ2-7; V gene: TRBV6-2/TRBV6-3; D gene: .; clone size: .; CDR3 protein: CASSYSVTRGRQYF; CDR3 DNA: TGTGCCAGCAGTTACTCGGTGACTAGGGGGCGGCAGTACTTC
J gene: TRBJ2-3; V gene: TRBV20-1; D gene: .; clone size: .; CDR3 protein: CSAPRDTNTDTQYF; CDR3 DNA: TGCAGTGCCCCAAGGGACACAAACACAGATACGCAGTATTTT
J gene: TRBJ1-1; V gene: TRBV7-8; D gene: .; clone size: .; CDR3 protein: CASSADEMNTEAFF; CDR3 DNA: TGTGCCAGCAGCGCGGACGAGATGAACACTGAAGCTTTCTTT
J gene: TRBJ2-7; V gene: TRBV12-3/TRBV12-4; D gene: TRBD2; clone size: few; CDR3 protein: CASSLRGLVVEQYF; CDR3 DNA: TGTGCCAGCAGTTTAAGGGGACTAGTAGTCGAGCAGTACTTC
J gene: TRBJ1-1; V gene: TRBV7-2; D gene: .; clone size: .; CDR3 protein: CASSITRDTEAFF; CDR3 DNA: TGTGCCAGCAGCATAACTAGGGACACTGAAGCTTTCTTT
J gene: TRBJ1-1; V gene: TRBV12-3/TRBV12-4; D gene: .; clone size: few; CDR3 protein: CASSPLGGAGTEAFF; CDR3 DNA: TGTGCCAGCAGTCCCCTAGGGGGGGCAGGAACTGAAGCTTTCTTT
J gene: TRBJ2-2; V gene: TRBV28; D gene: TRBD2; clone size: .; CDR3 protein: CASRDALAGGFGNTGELFF; CDR3 DNA: TGTGCCAGCAGGGACGCGTTGGCGGGAGGGTTCGGGAACACCGGGGAGCTGTTTTTT
J gene: TRBJ2-5; V gene: TRBV29-1; D gene: .; clone size: few; CDR3 protein: CSVDPGRRQETQYF; CDR3 DNA: TGCAGCGTTGATCCAGGGCGTAGGCAAGAGACCCAGTACTTC
J gene: TRBJ2-2; V gene: TRBV6-2/TRBV6-3; D gene: .; clone size: .; CDR3 protein: CASTPGAGGELFF; CDR3 DNA: TGTGCCAGCACCCCTGGCGCCGGCGGGGAGCTGTTTTTT
J gene: TRBJ2-5; V gene: TRBV9; D gene: .; clone size: .; CDR3 protein: CASSVDWTETQYF; CDR3 DNA: TGTGCCAGCAGCGTAGACTGGACGGAGACCCAGTACTTC
J gene: TRBJ2-7; V gene: TRBV6-1; D gene: .; clone size: few; CDR3 protein: CATYPPGKYEQYF; CDR3 DNA: TGTGCCACCTACCCCCCAGGGAAGTACGAGCAGTACTTC
J gene: TRBJ1-5; V gene: TRBV4-2; D gene: .; clone size: .; CDR3 protein: CASGLQVSGNQPQHF; CDR3 DNA: TGTGCCAGCGGCCTACAGGTTTCGGGCAATCAGCCCCAGCATTTT